This T cell receptor (beta chain) was sequenced in a study of T cells in localized non-small cell lung cancer. Here immunoSEQ multiplex PCR was the method, and the copy in TCRdb shows in-frame clones only, minus some. Among approximately 4,000 clones listed, about 30% were seen once. This CDR3 has 15 amino acids. This chain connects TRBV7-5 to TRBJ1-4. TRBV7-5 is designated a pseudogene. The sample in question was lung tumor tissue, obtained before any cancer treatment. The sequence was collected from a man aged 35 to 69 with stage II lung adenocarcinoma. The CDR3 bases are TGTGCCAGCAGCCCCCCTCCCCTCGACAATGAAAAACTGTTTTTT. It yields the protein CASSPPPLDNEKLFF.